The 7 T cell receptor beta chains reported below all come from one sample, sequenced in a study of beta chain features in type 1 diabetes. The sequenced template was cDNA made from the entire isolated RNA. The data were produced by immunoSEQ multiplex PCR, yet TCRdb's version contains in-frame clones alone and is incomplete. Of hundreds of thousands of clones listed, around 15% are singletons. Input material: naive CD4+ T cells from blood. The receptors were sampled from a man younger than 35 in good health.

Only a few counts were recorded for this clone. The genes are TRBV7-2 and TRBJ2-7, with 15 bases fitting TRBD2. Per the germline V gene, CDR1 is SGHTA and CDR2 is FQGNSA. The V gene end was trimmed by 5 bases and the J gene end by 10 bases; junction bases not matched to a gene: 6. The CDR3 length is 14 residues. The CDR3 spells CASSAGLAGGPQYF. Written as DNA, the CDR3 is TGTGCCAGCAGCGCCGGACTAGCGGGAGGGCCTCAGTACTTC.

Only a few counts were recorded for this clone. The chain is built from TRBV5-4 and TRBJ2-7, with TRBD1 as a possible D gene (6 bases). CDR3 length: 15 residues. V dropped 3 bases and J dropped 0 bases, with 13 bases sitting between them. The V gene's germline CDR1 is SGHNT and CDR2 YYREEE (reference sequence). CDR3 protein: CASSSGTRSSYEQYF. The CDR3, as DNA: TGTGCCAGCAGCTCCGGGACACGGAGCTCCTACGAGCAGTACTTC.

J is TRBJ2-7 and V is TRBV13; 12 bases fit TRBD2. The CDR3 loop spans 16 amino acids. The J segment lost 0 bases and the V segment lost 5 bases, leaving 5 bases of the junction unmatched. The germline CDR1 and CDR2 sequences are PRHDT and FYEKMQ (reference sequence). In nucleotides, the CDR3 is TGTGCCAGCAGCCCCCGGACTAGCGGGATCTCCTACGAGCAGTACTTC. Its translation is CASSPRTSGISYEQYF.

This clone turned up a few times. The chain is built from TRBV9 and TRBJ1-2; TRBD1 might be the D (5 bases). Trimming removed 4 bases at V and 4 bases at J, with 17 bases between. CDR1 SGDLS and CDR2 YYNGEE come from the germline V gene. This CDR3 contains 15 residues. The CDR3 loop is CASSPMEGRPYGYTF. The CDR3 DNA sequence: TGTGCCAGCAGCCCCATGGAGGGACGGCCCTATGGCTACACCTTC. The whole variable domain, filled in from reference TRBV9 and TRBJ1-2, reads DSGVTQTPKHLITATGQRVTLRCSPRSGDLSVYWYQQSLDQGLQFLIQYYNGEERAKGNILERFSAQQFPDLHSELNLSSLELGDSALYFCASSPMEGRPYGYTFGSGTRLTVV.

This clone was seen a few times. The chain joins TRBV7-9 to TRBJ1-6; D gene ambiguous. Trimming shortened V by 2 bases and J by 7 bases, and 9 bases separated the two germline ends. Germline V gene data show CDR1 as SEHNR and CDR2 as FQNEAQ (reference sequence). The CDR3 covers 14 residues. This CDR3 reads CASSLYRENSPLHF. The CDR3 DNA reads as TGTGCCAGCAGCTTATATCGAGAAAATTCACCCCTCCACTTT. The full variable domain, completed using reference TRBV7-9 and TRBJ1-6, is DTGVSQNPRHKITKRGQNVTFRCDPISEHNRLYWYRQTLGQGPEFLTYFQNEAQLEKSRLLSDRFSAERPKGSFSTLEIQRTEQGDSAMYLCASSLYRENSPLHFGNGTRLTVT.

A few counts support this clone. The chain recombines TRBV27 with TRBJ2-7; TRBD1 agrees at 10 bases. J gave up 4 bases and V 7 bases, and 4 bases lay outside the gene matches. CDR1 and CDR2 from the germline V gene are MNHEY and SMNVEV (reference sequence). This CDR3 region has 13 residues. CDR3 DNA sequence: TGTGCCAGCAAGACAGGGGGCGTGTACGAGCAGTACTTC. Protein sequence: CASKTGGVYEQYF.

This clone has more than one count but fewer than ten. The CDR3 DNA follows: TGTGCCAGCAGCTTCTCAGGGGGGAAGTCACACGAGCAGTACTTC. Its protein product is CASSFSGGKSHEQYF. This chain connects TRBV7-2 to TRBJ2-7; perhaps TRBD1 as D (7 bases). V was pared by 3 bases and J by 5 bases, with 17 bases between. This CDR3 contains 15 residues. The germline V gene encodes CDR1 SGHTA and CDR2 FQGNSA.